This TCR beta chain was captured in a study of CD8+ T cells in alopecia areata (dated by TCRdb to the late 2010s). Some background on the complete study: Treated patients were enrolled in an open-label pilot trial of oral tofacitinib, 5 to 10 mg twice daily, for moderate-to-severe alopecia areata. Patients on tofacitinib were biopsied at baseline and after 4 and 24 weeks of treatment, and several of the patients also had a later scalp biopsy. For the treated patients, the SALT score, which quantifies what percentage of scalp surface area is affected, served as the measure of disease severity. The study used high-throughput TCRbeta sequencing to examine T cell clonal expansion in alopecia areata, in both the C3H/HeJ mouse model and human patients. RNA was obtained with the PAXgene miRNA kit for fixed scalp, the miRNeasy kit for PBMCs, and the RNeasy kit for mouse skin. Scalp clonality was compared among normal scalp (n=4), patchy alopecia areata scalp (n=8), and alopecia totalis/universalis scalp (n=8). TCRbeta CDR3 regions were amplified by immunoSEQ multiplex PCR using 35 Vbeta forward and 13 Jbeta reverse primers. In humans, TCRbeta sequencing was performed on scalp tissue and on sorted CD4+ and CD8+ peripheral blood T cells from healthy controls and from patients with patchy or totalis/universalis alopecia areata. Tofacitinib was given for 6 to 18 months, followed by 6 months of follow-up off drug to assess delayed response and recurrence. The full study reports these points: Because the treated cohort was small and had just a single nonresponder, larger studies are needed to establish links between baseline CD8+ expansion and response. Resident alphabeta T cells in normal human skin are also sequenced, complicating scalp TCR repertoire analysis, unlike mouse skin dominated by gammadelta T cells. Shared TCR sequences between patients were less evident than in mice, which may be partly attributable to HLA diversity in the patient population. During tofacitinib treatment, many expanded lesional clones remained in scalp and blood, and this persistence may partly explain relapse after treatment is stopped. With tofacitinib, both scalp clonality and the number of expanded CD8+ clones among the top 100 scalp clones went down significantly. Compared with normal scalp, lesional scalp had higher clonality and more expanded CD8+ clones, particularly in alopecia totalis/universalis, a pattern that suggests antigenic drive.

Per the publication, the time point label means: about 4 weeks on oral tofacitinib. Sample treatment or condition, as interpreted from the label and publication: oral pan-JAK inhibitor, 5-10 mg twice daily. Lesional scalp punch biopsies and peripheral blood were collected from alopecia areata patients. After PBMCs were isolated by density centrifugation and stained for CD3, CD4 and CD8, a FACSAria was used to sort CD4+ and CD8+ T cells. In regard to this clone: No cognate antigen has been identified for it. No much larger clonotype is one base removed from it; base qualities were not supplied.

V was cut back by 3 bases and J by 2 bases, leaving a gap of 0 bases between them. CDR1 and CDR2 are drawn from the germline V gene (reference sequence): PRHDT, FYEKMQ. Including the terminal cysteine and phenylalanine, the CDR3 comprises 11 residues. The kept DNA is CDR3 alone, 33 bases in frame from the first base. The receptor library was made with the immunoSEQ multiplex PCR assay. For TCR sequencing, RNA was extracted from every sample and reverse transcribed into cDNA to serve as template. SuperScript III was used for first-strand cDNA synthesis, primed with a 2:1 mix of oligo-dT and random hexamers. A synthetic immune receptor repertoire was used to gauge amplification bias, and whatever bias remained was removed computationally. The paper's processing steps were these. Raw reads were preprocessed to remove errors, and CDR3 was defined by IMGT conventions from the conserved cysteine to phenylalanine. Clonality was computed as 1 minus the Shannon entropy, with the entropy normalized by log2 of the number of productive unique TCRs. Scalp TCRbeta sequences were cross-referenced with sorted blood CD4 and CD8 repertoires so that the CD4 or CD8 identity of scalp clones could be inferred. The source is immuneACCESS, and TCRdb retained only in-frame sequences with V and J called. Part of the clones is not carried over; for the studies checked, unresolved V genes explain less than half of this, and the remainder is unexplained. V, J and clone size reflect that table, while D and trimming were determined from the DNA. The sample data list over 200,000 clones, and around 65% of these were observed just once. The top ten hold roughly 4.2% of the sample.

The clonotype was recovered from a human donor with alopecia areata. The sequence is built from TRBV13 and TRBJ2-3; the D segment cannot be called with confidence. The sample consisted of CD4+ T cells sorted from blood, taken at week 4, from a patient treated with tofacitinib. The CDR3 protein: CASSFTDTQYF. The bases read TGTGCCAGCAGCTTCACAGATACGCAGTATTTT. Supplemented by the reference TRBV13 and TRBJ2-3 proteins around the CDR3, the complete variable domain is AAGVIQSPRHLIKEKRETATLKCYPIPRHDTVYWYQQGPGQDPQFLISFYEKMQSDKGSIPDRFSAQQFSDYHSELNMSSLELGDSALYFCASSFTDTQYFGPGTRLTVL.